The source of this TCR beta chain is a study of shared clonotypes between healthy human individuals. The germline CDR1 and CDR2 sequences are MNHNS and SASEGT. V gave up 2 bases and J gave up 6 bases, with 17 bases separating them. The CDR3 length is 15 residues. Sequencing used immunoSEQ multiplex PCR; TCRdb keeps in-frame clones, though not all of them. This table holds roughly 700,000 clones, roughly 70% found once. Concerning this clone: Its antigen is still unknown.

The study, taken as a whole, reports: Rarefaction curves obtained for sorted subsets showed sequencing incomplete despite large depth.

The donors were all Caucasian adults (living in Nashville, Tennessee). CD4+ cell separation produced CD45RA+ naive and CD45RA-negative memory subsets. The clonotype comes from a woman aged 30 to 39 in good health. The V and J genes are TRBV6-1 and TRBJ2-7; the D call may be TRBD1 or TRBD2 (5 bases each). The sample comprised memory CD4+ T cells sorted from blood. Noted subset: CD45RA-negative fraction. The CDR3 is CASSEFLPGLGEQYF. CDR3 bases: TGTGCCAGCAGTGAATTTTTACCGGGGCTAGGCGAGCAGTACTTC.